This TCR beta chain came from a study of blood T cell repertoires in COVID-19. The CDR3 totals 20 residues. The germline V gene encodes CDR1 GTSNPN and CDR2 SVGIG (reference sequence). The V gene end was trimmed by 0 bases and the J gene end by 1 base; junction bases not matched to a gene: 10. Libraries were prepared by immunoSEQ multiplex PCR; TCRdb keeps only in-frame clonotypes and omits some of them. The sample yields 290,000 or so clones, around nine tenths seen once. J is TRBJ2-1 and V is TRBV30, with 15 bases aligning to TRBD2. The sequenced sample was peripheral blood. This sequence originates from a man aged 70-80 years with acute or convalescent COVID-19. The CDR3 loop is CAWSVGLAGGPAKSYNEQFF. The CDR3 region has the DNA TGTGCCTGGAGTGTAGGACTAGCGGGAGGGCCGGCGAAATCCTACAATGAGCAGTTCTTC.